The 27 T cell receptor beta chains reported below all come from one sample, sequenced in a study of long-term antiretroviral therapy in people with HIV. Running of the v3.0 immunoSEQ assay took place at survey level. Some clones are missing from TCRdb's copy, which holds only in-frame ones; the method was immunoSEQ multiplex PCR. Altogether 20,000 to 30,000 clones are present, roughly 79% being singletons, with the ten largest covering approximately 15%. Sequenced material: unsorted PBMCs, taken at the start of antiretroviral therapy, before treatment. All receptors derive from a woman younger than 35 with HIV.

The rearrangement uses TRBV27 and TRBJ2-7; no reliable D call. Germline V CDR1 and CDR2: MNHEY, SMNVEV (reference sequence). The V end was cut by 2 bases, the J end by 5 bases, with 13 bases between. The CDR3 spans 14 residues. The CDR3 loop reads CASSLRTLSHEQYF. The CDR3 DNA is TGTGCCAGCAGTTTAAGAACTCTTTCCCACGAGCAGTACTTC.

The chain employs TRBV6-6 and TRBJ1-5; 10 bases line up with TRBD1. Germline V gives CDR1 MNHNY, CDR2 SVGAGI (reference sequence). This CDR3 contains 16 residues. V shed 7 bases, J shed 5 bases, and the junction held 11 bases outside the gene matches. CDR3 DNA: TGTGCCAGCAAGGAGGGGGACAGGGGTTTTGATCAGCCCCAGCATTTT. Protein product: CASKEGDRGFDQPQHF.

The genes are TRBV6-6 and TRBJ2-7, with D possibly being TRBD1 (5 bases). V was pared by 2 bases and J by 2 bases, with 10 bases between. This CDR3 has 14 amino acids. Looked up from germline, CDR1 is MNHNY and CDR2 is SVGAGI (reference sequence). The CDR3 coding sequence is TGTGCCAGCAGTTACAAGGACACTACCTACGAGCAGTACTTC. This codes for CASSYKDTTYEQYF.

Here the CDR3 reads CASSLDIAGGGNEQFF. The CDR3 DNA is TGCGCCAGCAGCTTGGATATAGCGGGAGGGGGCAATGAGCAGTTCTTC. The genes are TRBV5-1 and TRBJ2-1; 11 bases align to TRBD2. The germline V gene has CDR1 SGHRS and CDR2 YFSETQ. The CDR3 length is 16 residues. V was clipped by 0 bases and J by 6 bases; unmatched bases: 5.

This sequence joins TRBV7-2 and TRBJ2-3; no firm D call. The CDR3 spans 12 residues. Germline V gene sequence: CDR1 SGHTA, CDR2 FQGNSA. Trimming cost V 1 base and J 4 bases, with 3 bases left between them. CDR3 residues: CASSLGPDTQYF. The CDR3 region has the DNA TGTGCCAGCAGCTTAGGGCCAGATACGCAGTATTTT.

CDR3 sequence reads: CAISESGQGGQPQHF. CDR3 sequence (DNA): TGTGCCATCAGTGAGTCAGGCCAGGGAGGTCAGCCCCAGCATTTT. V usage is TRBV10-3 and J usage is TRBJ1-5, with a possible D match to TRBD1 (5 bases). The germline CDR1 and CDR2 sequences are ENHRY and SYGVKD. The ends were cut back, 0 bases at V and 6 bases at J, with 12 bases in the middle. The length of the CDR3 is 15 residues.

The chain is built from TRBV11-1 and TRBJ2-5, with TRBD2 identical over 13 bases. The CDR3 loop spans 15 amino acids. From germline, CDR1 is SGHAT and CDR2 FQDESV (reference sequence). V lost 5 bases, J lost 5 bases, and 5 bases stayed unmatched. CDR3 amino acids: CASSTTSGGAETQYF. CDR3 DNA: TGTGCCAGCAGCACAACTAGCGGGGGGGCGGAGACCCAGTACTTC.

This chain links TRBV7-8 with TRBJ1-2, with D tentatively TRBD1 (6 bases). Trimming pared 2 bases from V and 4 bases from J, leaving 11 bases between. Per germline, CDR1 SGHVS and CDR2 FQNEAQ. The CDR3 sequence is 14 residues long. The CDR3 protein is CASSLSDRFYGYTF. The CDR3 DNA reads as TGTGCCAGCAGCTTATCCGACAGGTTCTATGGCTACACCTTC.

This chain joins TRBV11-2 and TRBJ1-3; the D is unclear. The CDR3 consists of 15 residues. The V and J ends lost 4 bases and 0 bases respectively, with 10 bases between them. Germline values: CDR1 SGHAT, CDR2 FQNNGV. The DNA for the CDR3 is TGTGCCAGCAGCTATGGGAGGGTCTCTGGAAACACCATATATTTT. It is translated as CASSYGRVSGNTIYF.

The gene calls are TRBV4-3 and TRBJ1-2, with 9 positions matching TRBD1. Germline V gene lookup returns CDR1 LGHNA and CDR2 YSLEER. Trimming cost V 1 base and J 8 bases; bases outside gene matches: 8. CDR3 length: 15 residues. This chain's CDR3 is CASSQGTGTGRGYTF. The CDR3 coding sequence is TGCGCCAGCAGCCAAGGGACTGGGACAGGGAGAGGCTACACCTTC.

The chain links TRBV19 to TRBJ1-1, with D perhaps matching TRBD1 (6 bases). The CDR3 is made up of 16 amino acids. Deletions cut 4 bases from V and 4 bases from J, with 19 bases between. Germline lookup yields CDR1 LNHDA and CDR2 SQIVND (reference sequence). CDR3 sequence (DNA): TGTGCCAGTAGTAGAAGATTTCAACAGGGAGGCACTGAAGCTTTCTTT. It codes for CASSRRFQQGGTEAFF.

This clone was counted between two and nine times. This rearrangement joins TRBV9 to TRBJ2-7; the D is unclear. Deletions cut 0 bases from V and 2 bases from J, with 12 bases between. Looked up from germline, CDR1 is SGDLS and CDR2 is YYNGEE. The CDR3 length is 15 residues. The CDR3 here is CASSVAGLPTYEQYF. The CDR3, as DNA: TGTGCCAGCAGCGTAGCTGGTCTACCCACCTACGAGCAGTACTTC.

The sample holds one count of this clone. The chain is built from TRBV28 and TRBJ1-2; TRBD1 is a possible D gene (6 bases). The V gene lost 6 bases and the J gene lost 4 bases, with 18 bases spanning the gap. The CDR3 spans 15 residues. CDR1 is MDHEN and CDR2 is SYDVKM in the germline V gene. The CDR3 sequence: CASRGGAGLAYGYTF. The CDR3 nucleotides are TGTGCCAGCAGGGGGGGGGCAGGTTTGGCCTATGGCTACACCTTC.

The rearrangement uses TRBV19 and TRBJ1-5; D is possibly TRBD1 (5 bases). Trimming took 6 bases from V and 6 from J, leaving 9 bases between them. In germline, CDR1 is LNHDA, CDR2 SQIVND (reference sequence). The CDR3 contains 12 residues. Written as DNA, the CDR3 is TGTGCCAGTAGCGCAGGGATTCAGCCCCAGCATTTT. The encoded protein is CASSAGIQPQHF.

The rearrangement uses TRBV6-5 and TRBJ2-2, with TRBD1 matching 11 bases. V was pared by 6 bases and J by 3 bases, with 3 bases of the junction left unmatched. Germline assignment: CDR1 MNHEY and CDR2 SVGAGI. This CDR3 is built from 15 residues. CDR3 residues: CASRGQGVDTGELFF. CDR3 nucleotides: TGTGCCAGCAGGGGACAGGGGGTCGACACCGGGGAGCTGTTTTTT.

This clone was found a few times. The genes are TRBV19 and TRBJ1-4, with a tentative D call TRBD1 (5 bases). The CDR3 is made up of 16 amino acids. Trimming removed 2 bases at V and 5 bases at J, with 15 bases between. Germline CDR1 reads LNHDA; CDR2 reads SQIVND (reference sequence). CDR3 sequence (DNA): TGTGCCAGTAGTATACCTTCCACAGGTCAGAATGAAAAACTGTTTTTT. It encodes CASSIPSTGQNEKLFF.

Judged by abundance, this clone is medium-sized. V is TRBV7-9 and J is TRBJ2-1; D might be TRBD2 (6 bases). Germline values: CDR1 SEHNR, CDR2 FQNEAQ (reference sequence). V shed 8 bases and J shed 3 bases, with 11 bases lying between them. The CDR3 is made up of 13 amino acids. The CDR3: CASGLANYNEQFF. Written as DNA, the CDR3 is TGTGCCAGCGGGCTAGCGAACTACAATGAGCAGTTCTTC.

The DNA for the CDR3 is TGCGCCAGCAGCTTGGCCGACAGGGGGCACACTGAAGCTTTCTTT. This codes for CASSLADRGHTEAFF. V is TRBV5-1 and J is TRBJ1-1; 10 bases match TRBD1. The CDR3 runs 15 residues. CDR1 and CDR2 (germline): SGHRS, YFSETQ. V was pared by 0 bases and J by 3 bases, with 2 bases of the junction left unmatched.

This clone was recorded only once. J is TRBJ1-4 and V is TRBV2; D may be TRBD1 (5 bases). The CDR3 runs to 12 residues. V was pared by 8 bases and J by 4 bases, with 8 bases between. Germline V CDR1 and CDR2: SNHLY, FYNNEI. CDR3 in amino acids: CASAQDNEKLFF. CDR3 sequence (DNA): TGTGCCAGCGCACAGGATAATGAAAAACTGTTTTTT.

This clone has just one count. The CDR3 loop is CASSEGLGGDTQYF. CDR3 DNA sequence: TGTGCCAGCAGTGAAGGACTAGGGGGGGATACGCAGTATTTT. The chain joins TRBV6-1 to TRBJ2-3; either TRBD1 or TRBD2 may supply D (6 bases each). This CDR3 contains 14 residues. Trimming left V 1 base short and J 6 bases short, with 11 bases between. Germline V CDR1 and CDR2: MNHNS, SASEGT.

J is TRBJ2-1 and V is TRBV20-1; D remains unclear. The CDR3 runs 11 residues. Between the trimmed V and J ends, which lost 5 bases and 5 bases, there was a span of 7 bases. CDR1 is DFQATT and CDR2 is SNEGSKA in the germline V gene (reference sequence). In DNA, the CDR3 is TGCAGTGCTCTGCGCGACAATGAGCAGTTCTTC. Amino acid sequence: CSALRDNEQFF.

This clone has just one count. The V and J genes are TRBV6-1 and TRBJ2-1; D is unresolved. Per germline, CDR1 MNHNS and CDR2 SASEGT. The V end lost 3 bases, the J end lost 6 bases, and 9 bases lay between the germline ends. CDR3 length: 13 amino acids. CDR3 residues: CASSDKGPNEQFF. In nucleotides, the CDR3 is TGTGCCAGCAGTGACAAAGGGCCCAATGAGCAGTTCTTC.

The chain employs TRBV6-6 and TRBJ2-3; unclear D gene. The CDR3 has 14 residues. Germline-derived CDR1 and CDR2 are MNHNY and SVGAGI (reference sequence). Between the trimmed V and J ends, which lost 0 bases and 6 bases, there was a span of 10 bases. CDR3: CASSYSAEADTQYF. The CDR3 DNA sequence: TGTGCCAGCAGTTACTCGGCTGAAGCGGATACGCAGTATTTT.

V and J are TRBV7-2 and TRBJ1-1; D remains ambiguous. CDR1 is SGHTA, CDR2 FQGNSA, per germline. V was pared by 5 bases and J by 2 bases, with 9 bases between. The CDR3 sequence is 13 residues long. CDR3 sequence reads: CASSKTINTEAFF. CDR3 nucleotide sequence: TGTGCCAGCAGCAAGACTATTAACACTGAAGCTTTCTTT.

The rearrangement links TRBV7-9 to TRBJ2-5; 10 nucleotides match TRBD2. Germline V gives CDR1 SEHNR, CDR2 FQNEAQ (reference sequence). The CDR3 is 16 amino acids. V was pared by 3 bases and J by 5 bases, with 9 bases of the junction left unmatched. CDR3 DNA: TGTGCCAGCAGCTTGGTCATAGCGGGAGGAGGGGAGACCCAGTACTTC. Amino acid sequence: CASSLVIAGGGETQYF.

The J gene is TRBJ2-1, the V gene TRBV11-3, with D possibly TRBD2 on 6 matching bases. V shed 5 bases and J shed 5 bases, with 13 bases lying between them. The CDR3 runs 14 residues. Germline V CDR1 and CDR2: SGHNT, YENEEA. The CDR3 region has the DNA TGTGCCAGCAGCCCGGGGACTGCCGACAATGAGCAGTTCTTC. Its protein is CASSPGTADNEQFF.

The J gene is TRBJ2-5, the V gene TRBV7-9; maybe TRBD2 (5 bases). V gave up 5 bases and J gave up 2 bases, with 15 bases separating them. CDR3 size: 15 residues. Germline-derived CDR1 and CDR2 are SEHNR and FQNEAQ (reference sequence). For the CDR3, the DNA is TGTGCCAGCAGCCAACGGACCGGGATGCAAGAGACCCAGTACTTC. Residues: CASSQRTGMQETQYF.